This T cell receptor (beta chain) was identified in a study of T cells in Graves' hyperthyroidism and ophthalmopathy. The CDR3 is 14 amino acids. CDR1 and CDR2 from the germline V gene are MDHEN and SYDVKM. V dropped 7 bases and J dropped 0 bases, with 10 bases sitting between them. This clonotype came up many times. Amplification yielded TCR beta CDR3 regions, with RNA transcripts as the source. Primed by the HTBI set, a first-round RT-PCR was run on the TCR CDR3. One entry per CDR3 protein, called by TCRdb with MiXCR from the multiplex PCR reads. Of about 350,000 distinct CDR3 sequences in the sample, 15% to 20% were seen once.

The sample taken for sequencing was blood. This receptor was taken from a woman in her 40s with Graves' ophthalmopathy. This chain connects TRBV28 to TRBJ1-5; no firm D call. The CDR3 region has the DNA TGTGCCAGCAACCCTCAGGATAGCAATCAGCCCCAGCATTTT. It translates to CASNPQDSNQPQHF.